The sequence of this T cell receptor (beta chain) was determined in a study of shared clonotypes between healthy human individuals. CD45RO negativity and positive selection for CCR7 defined naive CD8 cells, a population that excluded terminally differentiated effector memory CD45RA+ cells. Data came from immunoSEQ multiplex PCR; TCRdb stores just in-frame clones and leaves some out. The sample has more than 2 million clones; just under 95% are singletons. The CDR3 is 15 residues long. Between the trimmed V and J ends, which lost 2 bases and 7 bases, there was a span of 18 bases. CDR1 and CDR2 from the germline V gene are SGHAT and FQNNGV.

What was sequenced was naive CD8+ T cells from PBMCs. The chain joins TRBV11-2 to TRBJ2-7; D may be TRBD1 (7 bases). This clonotype originated in a man between 18 and 35 years old in good health. Some clones in this sample may be carry-over from other donors' samples. The CDR3 DNA reads TGTGCCAGCAGCTTACCGACAGGGCCCGCGGGGGAGCAGTACTTC. Translated: CASSLPTGPAGEQYF.